This T cell receptor (beta chain) was profiled in a study of cytomegalovirus exposure and HLA in healthy donors. Points on this clone: What it recognizes is unknown.

CDR3 size: 13 residues. CDR1 and CDR2 from the germline V gene are MNHNS and SASEGT. V shed 4 bases and J shed 5 bases, with 11 bases lying between them. Whole-study results and caveats: An analysis was carried out later, and it reportedly showed fewer N-insertions in an Asian-associated ancestry cluster than the approximately 610-donor mean. Some V segments could not be told apart, so they were left out, TRBV6-2 and TRBV6-3 among them.

The PCR was carried out with 60 Vbeta primers and 13 Jbeta primers. The data were produced by immunoSEQ multiplex PCR, yet TCRdb's version contains in-frame clones alone and is incomplete. This table holds around 45,000 clones, 51% found once. The sample taken for sequencing was PBMCs. The V and J genes are TRBV6-1 and TRBJ2-5; D may be TRBD2 (5 bases). The clonotype comes from a man between 60 and 75 years old in good health and CMV-seronegative. CDR3 DNA sequence: TGTGCCAGCAGTGGGGGAGCTCCGGAGACCCAGTACTTC. Residues: CASSGGAPETQYF.